The next 29 T cell receptor beta chains were all read from a single sample in a study of technical replicates of blood from several donors. Sequencing used immunoSEQ multiplex PCR; TCRdb keeps in-frame clones, though not all of them. Here the sample spans 80,000 to 100,000 clones, 95% being singletons. Sequencing was performed on T cells isolated from PBMCs. The source of these receptors is a human donor in good health.

This chain joins TRBV19 and TRBJ1-3; no clear D. The V and J ends lost 5 bases and 2 bases respectively, with 7 bases between them. The CDR3 consists of 13 residues. From germline, CDR1 is LNHDA and CDR2 SQIVND (reference sequence). The CDR3 loop is CASSAVAGNTIYF. Written as DNA, the CDR3 is TGTGCCAGTAGTGCGGTAGCTGGAAACACCATATATTTT.

The rearrangement links TRBV27 to TRBJ1-1; 9 bases fit TRBD1. The germline CDR1 and CDR2 sequences are MNHEY and SMNVEV (reference sequence). There are 14 residues in the CDR3. Trimming took 6 bases from V and 5 from J; bases not matched to a gene: 7. CDR3 nucleotide sequence: TGTGCCAGCAGACTCGGACAGGGGAAAACTGAAGCTTTCTTT. It is translated as CASRLGQGKTEAFF.

CDR3 nucleotides: TGTGCAAGTCGCTTAGCGGAAAACAGCTCTTTGGGCTACACCTTC. Encoded protein: CASRLAENSSLGYTF. The chain links TRBV12-2 to TRBJ1-2; the table gives TRBD1 as D, unverified against the DNA. TRBV12-2 is labeled a pseudogene. The CDR3 has 15 amino acids.

Only a few counts were recorded for this clone. The V gene is TRBV28, the J gene TRBJ1-1, with TRBD1 as a possible D gene (5 bases). In germline, CDR1 is MDHEN, CDR2 SYDVKM. Trimming pared 5 bases from V and 4 bases from J, leaving 11 bases between. The CDR3 consists of 13 residues. For the CDR3, the DNA is TGTGCCAGCAGTCCGGGGGACCTCACTGAAGCTTTCTTT. Its protein is CASSPGDLTEAFF.

This clone was observed a single time. This chain links TRBV29-1 with TRBJ2-5; D is possibly TRBD1 (6 bases). Trimming pared 6 bases from V and 4 bases from J, leaving 9 bases between. The germline gives CDR1 SQVTM, CDR2 ANQGSEA. The CDR3 is made up of 11 amino acids. CDR3 sequence reads: CSVQQGETQYF. In nucleotides, the CDR3 is TGCAGCGTACAACAGGGAGAGACCCAGTACTTC.

The rearrangement links TRBV30 to TRBJ1-2; D ambiguous. V lost 0 bases, J lost 4 bases, and 12 bases lay in between. Germline assignment: CDR1 GTSNPN and CDR2 SVGIG (reference sequence). The CDR3 has 14 amino acids. The CDR3 reads CAWSVGEYSYGYTF. CDR3 nucleotides: TGTGCCTGGAGTGTTGGGGAGTACAGCTATGGCTACACCTTC. Drawing the rest from reference TRBV30 and TRBJ1-2, the complete variable domain is SQTIHQWPATLVQPVGSPLSLECTVEGTSNPNLYWYRQAAGRGLQLLFYSVGIGQISSEVPQNLSASRPQDRQFILSSKKLLLSDSGFYLCAWSVGEYSYGYTFGSGTRLTVV.

The chain is built from TRBV27 and TRBJ1-6; TRBD1 matches at 8 bases. CDR1 MNHEY and CDR2 SMNVEV come from the germline V gene (reference sequence). Losses at the gene ends were 6 bases for V and 13 bases for J; bases not matched to a gene: 11. CDR3 size: 14 residues. The CDR3 coding sequence is TGTGCCAGCAGGCACCCGGGACAGGCTGCTCCCCTCCACTTT. Translating it yields CASRHPGQAAPLHF.

The genes are TRBV18 and TRBJ1-2; TRBD1 agrees at 9 bases. This CDR3 has 15 amino acids. CDR1 and CDR2 (germline): KGHSH, LQKENI. V gave up 7 bases and J gave up 5 bases; unmatched junction bases: 11. The CDR3 DNA reads as TGTGCCAGCTACACCGGGACAGGGAATCGGTATGGCTACACCTTC. It is translated as CASYTGTGNRYGYTF.

The rearrangement uses TRBV29-1 and TRBJ1-1; 7 bases agree with TRBD1. CDR1 and CDR2 from the germline V gene are SQVTM and ANQGSEA. The CDR3 consists of 13 residues. With 7 bases clipped from V and 0 bases from J, the junction kept 5 bases outside the gene matches. The DNA for the CDR3 is TGCAGCGCGGTGGGACAGTTGAACACTGAAGCTTTCTTT. Amino acids: CSAVGQLNTEAFF.

The V gene is TRBV29-1, the J gene TRBJ1-2; D is unresolved. The germline V gene encodes CDR1 SQVTM and CDR2 ANQGSEA. The CDR3 runs to 14 residues. V lost 0 bases to trimming and J lost 2 bases, with 10 bases between them. The CDR3 loop is CSVEDLQLNYGYTF. The CDR3 bases are TGCAGCGTTGAAGATTTACAGCTCAACTATGGCTACACCTTC.

The chain uses TRBV28 and TRBJ2-7; D perhaps matches TRBD2 (5 bases). This CDR3 has 13 amino acids. From germline, CDR1 is MDHEN and CDR2 SYDVKM. Trimming removed 5 bases at V and 3 bases at J, with 11 bases between. The CDR3 is CASSPLAFYEQYF. The CDR3 bases are TGTGCCAGCAGTCCCTTAGCGTTCTACGAGCAGTACTTC.

The rearrangement links TRBV5-1 to TRBJ1-1; TRBD1 might be the D (6 bases). The CDR3 covers 13 residues. Germline loops: CDR1 SGHRS, CDR2 YFSETQ. The V gene lost 5 bases and the J gene lost 1 base, with 9 bases spanning the gap. For the CDR3, the DNA is TGCGCCAGCAGTGTGGGGGCGAACACTGAAGCTTTCTTT. Translating it yields CASSVGANTEAFF. Combining the CDR3 with reference TRBV5-1 and TRBJ1-1 gives the whole variable domain KAGVTQTPRYLIKTRGQQVTLSCSPISGHRSVSWYQQTPGQGLQFLFEYFSETQRNKGNFPGRFSGRQFSNSRSEMNVSTLELGDSALYLCASSVGANTEAFFGQGTRLTVV.

The chain employs TRBV6-4 and TRBJ2-2; D unclear. Germline-derived CDR1 and CDR2 are MRHNA and SNTAGT. The ends were cut back, 5 bases at V and 6 bases at J, with 10 bases in the middle. This CDR3 region has 13 residues. CDR3 sequence: CASSPTSSGELFF. DNA of the CDR3: TGTGCCAGCAGTCCCACTTCCTCCGGGGAGCTGTTTTTT.

The V gene is TRBV20-1, the J gene TRBJ1-1; D gene ambiguous. Germline V gene sequence: CDR1 DFQATT, CDR2 SNEGSKA (reference sequence). The CDR3 extends over 11 amino acids. Trimming shortened V by 2 bases and J by 7 bases, and 8 bases separated the two germline ends. The CDR3 DNA is TGCAGTGCTAGATCGGGAAGTGAAGCTTTCTTT. It codes for CSARSGSEAFF.

This chain links TRBV5-1 with TRBJ2-5; possibly TRBD1 for D (7 bases). Trimming removed 0 bases from V and 4 bases from J, with 13 bases in between. The germline V gene encodes CDR1 SGHRS and CDR2 YFSETQ. CDR3 size: 15 residues. The CDR3 sequence is CASSLGRGRGETQYF. DNA of the CDR3: TGCGCCAGCAGCTTGGGGAGGGGGCGAGGAGAGACCCAGTACTTC.

This clone was counted once. The rearrangement joins TRBV6-1 to TRBJ1-1; D ambiguous. V was shortened by 6 bases and J by 1 base, with 6 bases between the two germline ends. Germline-derived CDR1 and CDR2 are MNHNS and SASEGT. The CDR3 consists of 12 residues. The CDR3 nucleotides are TGTGCCAGCAGGGCGGGGAACACTGAAGCTTTCTTT. Amino acid sequence: CASRAGNTEAFF.

The chain links TRBV5-1 to TRBJ2-1; 9 positions agree with TRBD2. The J segment lost 9 bases and the V segment lost 0 bases, leaving 10 bases of the junction unmatched. The CDR3 totals 16 residues. CDR1 and CDR2 (germline): SGHRS, YFSETQ. CDR3 loop: CASSLASQTSGSEQFF. The CDR3 coding sequence is TGCGCCAGCAGCTTGGCGTCGCAGACTAGCGGTAGTGAGCAGTTCTTC.

The chain combines TRBV28 with TRBJ1-5, with unresolved D. Trimming stripped 6 bases from V and 3 bases from J, with 21 bases between. This CDR3 has 17 residues. Germline V gene lookup returns CDR1 MDHEN and CDR2 SYDVKM. The CDR3 DNA reads TGTGCCAGCAGGACGATATACAGCCAACGGGACAATCAGCCCCAGCATTTT. It encodes CASRTIYSQRDNQPQHF. Drawing the rest from reference TRBV28 and TRBJ1-5, the complete variable domain is DVKVTQSSRYLVKRTGEKVFLECVQDMDHENMFWYRQDPGLGLRLIYFSYDVKMKEKGDIPEGYSVSREKKERFSLILESASTNQTSMYLCASRTIYSQRDNQPQHFGDGTRLSIL.

This chain links TRBV4-2 with TRBJ1-5; D gene unclear. The CDR3 totals 13 residues. Germline V gene sequence: CDR1 LGHNA, CDR2 YNFKEQ. V lost 3 bases to trimming and J lost 6 bases, with 9 bases between them. CDR3 nucleotides: TGTGCCAGCAGCCATAGTAAAGCTCAGCCCCAGCATTTT. Encoded protein: CASSHSKAQPQHF.

The rearrangement uses TRBV5-1 and TRBJ2-5; D may be TRBD2 (5 bases). Trimming took off 4 bases at V and 4 bases at J, with 14 bases between the two ends. Germline CDR1 SGHRS, CDR2 YFSETQ. The CDR3 contains 14 residues. CDR3 protein: CASSAGRSGETQYF. CDR3 coding DNA: TGCGCCAGCAGCGCTGGCCGGAGCGGAGAGACCCAGTACTTC.

The V call is TRBV5-1, the J call TRBJ2-3, with D tentatively TRBD1 (5 bases). Trimming removed 7 bases from V and 3 bases from J, with 15 bases in between. The CDR3 extends over 14 amino acids. Germline lookup yields CDR1 SGHRS and CDR2 YFSETQ. The CDR3 DNA follows: TGCGCCAGCTCTCTCGTAGGGGTTACAGATACGCAGTATTTT. This translates into CASSLVGVTDTQYF. Drawing the rest from reference TRBV5-1 and TRBJ2-3, the complete variable domain is KAGVTQTPRYLIKTRGQQVTLSCSPISGHRSVSWYQQTPGQGLQFLFEYFSETQRNKGNFPGRFSGRQFSNSRSEMNVSTLELGDSALYLCASSLVGVTDTQYFGPGTRLTVL.

This sequence joins TRBV19 and TRBJ1-4; D unresolved. The CDR3 spans 14 residues. CDR1 is LNHDA and CDR2 is SQIVND in the germline V gene (reference sequence). V was clipped by 7 bases and J by 5 bases, with 14 bases between them. CDR3 residues: CASTPTFSNEKLFF. CDR3 sequence (DNA): TGTGCCAGTACCCCGACATTCTCCAATGAAAAACTGTTTTTT.

This clone has only one observation. This chain joins TRBV7-6 and TRBJ2-7, with D uncertain. Looked up from germline, CDR1 is SGHVS and CDR2 is FNYEAQ. The CDR3 runs 14 residues. Trimming cost V 4 bases and J 4 bases, with 14 bases left between them. In DNA, the CDR3 is TGTGCCAGCAGCTCCGTAGCCCAGAGTTACGAGCAGTACTTC. It yields the protein CASSSVAQSYEQYF.

The CDR3 bases are TGTGCCAGCAGCGGCCTAATAGGGACAGGGACCTACGAGCAGTACTTC. Protein product: CASSGLIGTGTYEQYF. The rearrangement uses TRBV28 and TRBJ2-7, with TRBD1 matching 9 bases. CDR3 length equals 16 residues. The ends lost 6 bases at V and 2 bases at J; junction bases unmatched: 11. From germline, CDR1 is MDHEN and CDR2 SYDVKM.

The chain recombines TRBV6-5 with TRBJ1-2; the D is unclear. CDR3 length equals 14 residues. CDR1 is MNHEY and CDR2 is SVGAGI in the germline V gene. V was cut by 3 bases and J by 4 bases, with 12 bases left in between. CDR3 protein: CASSYSPGFYGYTF. CDR3 coding DNA: TGTGCCAGCAGTTATTCTCCGGGGTTCTATGGCTACACCTTC.

The chain is built from TRBV4-1 and TRBJ2-2; 11 positions match TRBD2. Looked up from germline, CDR1 is MGHRA and CDR2 is YSYEKL. Trimming at V came to 4 bases and at J to 10 bases, leaving 11 bases not matched to a gene. The CDR3 is 16 residues long. CDR3 sequence reads: CASSRILAGALVELFF. The CDR3 DNA reads as TGCGCCAGCAGCCGAATACTAGCGGGGGCCCTCGTGGAGCTGTTTTTT.

DNA for the CDR3: TGTGCCAGCGCAGGCAGGCTAGCGGGAGAAGACAATGAGCAGTTCTTC. As protein: CASAGRLAGEDNEQFF. The chain couples TRBV13 to TRBJ2-1; 10 nucleotides agree with TRBD2. The CDR3 contains 16 residues. J was trimmed by 5 bases and V by 8 bases; bases with no gene match: 12. CDR1 is PRHDT, CDR2 FYEKMQ, per germline (reference sequence).

V gene TRBV28 combines with J gene TRBJ2-5; no firm D call. V was trimmed by 6 bases and J by 0 bases, leaving 5 bases between them. Per germline, CDR1 MDHEN and CDR2 SYDVKM. CDR3 length: 12 residues. CDR3 in amino acids: CASRADQETQYF. The CDR3 nucleotides are TGTGCCAGCAGGGCAGACCAAGAGACCCAGTACTTC.

The chain carries TRBV7-9 and TRBJ2-2, with TRBD1 as a possible D gene (6 bases). CDR1 and CDR2 from the germline V gene are SEHNR and FQNEAQ (reference sequence). The CDR3 totals 15 residues. Between the trimmed V and J ends, which lost 1 base and 5 bases, there was a span of 11 bases. CDR3 bases: TGTGCCAGCAGCTTAGAAACAGGGAAGACCGGGGAGCTGTTTTTT. The encoded protein is CASSLETGKTGELFF.